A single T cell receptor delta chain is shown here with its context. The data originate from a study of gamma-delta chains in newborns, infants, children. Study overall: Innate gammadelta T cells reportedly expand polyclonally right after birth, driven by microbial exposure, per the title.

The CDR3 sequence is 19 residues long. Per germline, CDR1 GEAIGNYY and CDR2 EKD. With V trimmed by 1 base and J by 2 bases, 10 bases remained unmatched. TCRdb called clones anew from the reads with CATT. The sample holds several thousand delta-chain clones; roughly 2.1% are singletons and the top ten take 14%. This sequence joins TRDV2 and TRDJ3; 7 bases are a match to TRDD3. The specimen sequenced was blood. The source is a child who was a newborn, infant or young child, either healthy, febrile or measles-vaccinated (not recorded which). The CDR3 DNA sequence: TGTGCCTGTGACACTCTCTACTGGGGTACCGCCTGGGACACCCGACAGATGTTTTTC. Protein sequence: CACDTLYWGTAWDTRQMFF.